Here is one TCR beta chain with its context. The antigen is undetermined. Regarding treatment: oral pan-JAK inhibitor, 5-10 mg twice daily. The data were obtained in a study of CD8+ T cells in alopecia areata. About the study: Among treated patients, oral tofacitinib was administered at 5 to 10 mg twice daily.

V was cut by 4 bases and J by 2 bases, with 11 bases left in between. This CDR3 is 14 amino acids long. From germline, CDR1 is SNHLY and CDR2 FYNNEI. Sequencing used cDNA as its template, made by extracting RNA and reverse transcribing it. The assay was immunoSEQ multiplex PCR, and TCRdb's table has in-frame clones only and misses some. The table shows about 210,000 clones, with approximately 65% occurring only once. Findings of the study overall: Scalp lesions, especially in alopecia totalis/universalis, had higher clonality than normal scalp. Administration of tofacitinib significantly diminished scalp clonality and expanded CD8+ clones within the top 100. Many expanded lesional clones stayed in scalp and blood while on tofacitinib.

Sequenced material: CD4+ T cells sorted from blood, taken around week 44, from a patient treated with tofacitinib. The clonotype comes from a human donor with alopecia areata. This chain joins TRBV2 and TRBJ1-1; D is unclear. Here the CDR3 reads CASSVLGTNTEAFF. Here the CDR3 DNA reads TGTGCCAGCAGTGTCCTCGGCACCAACACTGAAGCTTTCTTT.